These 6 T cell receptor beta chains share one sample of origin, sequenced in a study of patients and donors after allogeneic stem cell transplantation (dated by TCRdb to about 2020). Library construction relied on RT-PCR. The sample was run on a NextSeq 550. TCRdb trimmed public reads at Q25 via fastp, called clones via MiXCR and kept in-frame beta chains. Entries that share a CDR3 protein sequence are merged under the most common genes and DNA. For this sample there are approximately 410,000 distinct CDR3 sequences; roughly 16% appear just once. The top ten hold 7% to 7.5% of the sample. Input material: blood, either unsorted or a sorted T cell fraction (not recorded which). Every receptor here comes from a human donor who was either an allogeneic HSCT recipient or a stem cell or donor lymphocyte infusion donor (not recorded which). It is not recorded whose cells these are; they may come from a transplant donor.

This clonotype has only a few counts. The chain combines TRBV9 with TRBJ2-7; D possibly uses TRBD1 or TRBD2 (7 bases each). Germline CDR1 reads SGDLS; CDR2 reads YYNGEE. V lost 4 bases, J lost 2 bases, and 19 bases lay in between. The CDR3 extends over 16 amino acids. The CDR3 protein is CASSPQGGGRTYEQYF. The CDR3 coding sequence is TGTGCCAGCAGCCCCCAGGGGGGGGGAAGGACCTACGAGCAGTACTTC.

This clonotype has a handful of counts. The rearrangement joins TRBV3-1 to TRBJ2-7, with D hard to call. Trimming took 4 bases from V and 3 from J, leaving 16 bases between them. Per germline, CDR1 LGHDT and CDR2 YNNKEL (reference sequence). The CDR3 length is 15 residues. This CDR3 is CASSPGVSGVYEQYF. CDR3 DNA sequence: TGTGCCAGCAGCCCTGGGGTGAGTGGGGTCTACGAGCAGTACTTC.

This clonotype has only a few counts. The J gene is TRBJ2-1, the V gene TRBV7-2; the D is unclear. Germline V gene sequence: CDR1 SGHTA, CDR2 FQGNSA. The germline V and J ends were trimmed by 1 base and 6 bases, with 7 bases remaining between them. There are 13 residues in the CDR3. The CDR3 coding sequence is TGTGCCAGCAGCTTAGATCTCCGCAATGAGCAGTTCTTC. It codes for CASSLDLRNEQFF.

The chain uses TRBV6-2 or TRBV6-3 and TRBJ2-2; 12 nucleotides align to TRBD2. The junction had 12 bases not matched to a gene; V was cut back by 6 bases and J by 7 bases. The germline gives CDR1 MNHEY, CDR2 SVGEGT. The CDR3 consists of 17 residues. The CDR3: CASSSSSGGVSVGELFF. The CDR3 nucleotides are TGTGCCAGCAGCAGTTCTAGCGGGGGGGTTAGCGTCGGGGAGCTGTTTTTT.

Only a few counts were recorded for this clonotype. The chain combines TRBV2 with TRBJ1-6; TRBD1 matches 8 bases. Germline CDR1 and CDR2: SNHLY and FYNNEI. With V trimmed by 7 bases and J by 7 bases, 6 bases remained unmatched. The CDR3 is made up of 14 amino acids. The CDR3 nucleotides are TGTGCCAGCAATCAAAGGACAGGGAATTCACCCCTCCACTTT. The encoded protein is CASNQRTGNSPLHF.

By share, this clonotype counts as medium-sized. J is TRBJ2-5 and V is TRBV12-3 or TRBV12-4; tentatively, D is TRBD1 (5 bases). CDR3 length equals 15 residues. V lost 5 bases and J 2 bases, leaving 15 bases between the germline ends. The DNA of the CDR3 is TGTGCCAGCAGTAATCACAGGCAAAAGCAAGAGACCCAGTACTTC. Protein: CASSNHRQKQETQYF.